Presented here are 3 T cell receptor beta chains from one specimen sequenced in a study of blood T cell repertoires in COVID-19 (TCRdb year 2020). Libraries were constructed by the immunoSEQ multiplex PCR assay. TCRdb provides this immuneACCESS table in a form limited to in-frame rearrangements. Some clones are lacking; in checked studies, under half of them reflect an unresolved V gene, and why the rest are absent is not known. The sample yields 250,000 to 300,000 clones; 75% to 95% were counted once. Together, the top ten hold 1.1% of the sample. What was sequenced was PBMCs or T cells enriched from blood (not recorded which). These receptors came from a woman aged 25 to 45 who had recovered from COVID-19.

The sample holds a few counts of this clone. The chain uses TRBV4-3 and TRBJ1-1; no clear D gene. Germline V gene sequence: CDR1 LGHNA, CDR2 YSLEER. Trimming stripped 1 base from V and 1 base from J, with 7 bases between. This CDR3 region has 14 residues. The CDR3 sequence is CASSQVYSNTEAFF. CDR3 coding DNA: TGCGCCAGCAGCCAAGTTTACTCGAACACTGAAGCTTTCTTT.

The chain uses TRBV18 and TRBJ2-4; no definite D call. The length of the CDR3 is 14 residues. Germline CDR1 and CDR2: KGHSH and LQKENI. V dropped 3 bases and J dropped 7 bases, with 13 bases sitting between them. CDR3 residues: CASSPSFVENIQYF. DNA of the CDR3: TGTGCCAGCTCACCGAGCTTTGTTGAGAACATTCAGTACTTC. The complete variable domain, with remaining parts taken from reference TRBV18 and TRBJ2-4, reads NAGVMQNPRHLVRRRGQEARLRCSPMKGHSHVYWYRQLPEEGLKFMVYLQKENIIDESGMPKERFSAEFPKEGPSILRIQQVVRGDSAAYFCASSPSFVENIQYFGAGTRLSVL.

This rearrangement joins TRBV28 to TRBJ1-5; D is uncertain. This CDR3 is 14 amino acids long. Germline assignment: CDR1 MDHEN and CDR2 SYDVKM. V was clipped by 5 bases and J by 10 bases, with 18 bases between them. Here the CDR3 DNA reads TGTGCCAGCAGTAAAATAACAGCCAGTACACCCCAGCATTTT. Its translation: CASSKITASTPQHF.